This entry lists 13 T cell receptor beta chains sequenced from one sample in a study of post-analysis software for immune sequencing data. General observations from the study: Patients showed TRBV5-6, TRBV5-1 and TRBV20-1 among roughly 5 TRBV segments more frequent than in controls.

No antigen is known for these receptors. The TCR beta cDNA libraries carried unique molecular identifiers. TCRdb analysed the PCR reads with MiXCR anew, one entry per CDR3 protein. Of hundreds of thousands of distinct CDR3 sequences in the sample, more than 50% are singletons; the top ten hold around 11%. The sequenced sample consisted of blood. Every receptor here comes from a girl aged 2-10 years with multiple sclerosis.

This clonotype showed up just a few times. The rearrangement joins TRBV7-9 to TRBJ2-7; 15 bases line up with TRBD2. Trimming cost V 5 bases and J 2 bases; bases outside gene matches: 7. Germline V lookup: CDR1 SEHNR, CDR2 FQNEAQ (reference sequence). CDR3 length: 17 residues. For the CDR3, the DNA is TGTGCCAGCAGCACCCACTGGACTAGCGGGAGGGCCTACGAGCAGTACTTC. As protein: CASSTHWTSGRAYEQYF.

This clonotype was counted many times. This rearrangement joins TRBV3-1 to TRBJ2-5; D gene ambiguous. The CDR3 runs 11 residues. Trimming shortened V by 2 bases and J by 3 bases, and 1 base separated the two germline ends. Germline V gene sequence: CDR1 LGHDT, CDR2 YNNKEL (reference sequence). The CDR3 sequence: CASSQKETQYF. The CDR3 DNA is TGTGCCAGCAGCCAAAAAGAGACCCAGTACTTC.

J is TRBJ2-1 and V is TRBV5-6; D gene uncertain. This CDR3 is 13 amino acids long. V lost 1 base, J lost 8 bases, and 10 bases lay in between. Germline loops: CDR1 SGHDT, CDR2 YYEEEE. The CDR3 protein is CASSLRPGDEQFF. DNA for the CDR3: TGTGCCAGCAGCTTGAGGCCAGGTGATGAGCAGTTCTTC.

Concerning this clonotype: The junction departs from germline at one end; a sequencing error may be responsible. As DNA, the CDR3 is TGTGCCAGCAGCGACCAAAGACTGGGAAGCTCCTATAATCCACCCCTCCACTTT. It encodes CASSDQRLGSSYNPPLHF. This chain joins TRBV7-2 and TRBJ1-6; D call uncertain. Looked up from germline, CDR1 is SGHTA and CDR2 is FQGNSA. The CDR3 runs 18 residues.

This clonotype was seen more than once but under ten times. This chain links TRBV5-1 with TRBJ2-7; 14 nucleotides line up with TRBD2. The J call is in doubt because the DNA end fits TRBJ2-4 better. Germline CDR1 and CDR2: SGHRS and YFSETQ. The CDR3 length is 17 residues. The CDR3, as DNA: TGCGCCAGCAGCCTCCGACTAGCGGGAGGGCCAATGGACATTCAGTACTTC. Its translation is CASSLRLAGGPMDIQYF.

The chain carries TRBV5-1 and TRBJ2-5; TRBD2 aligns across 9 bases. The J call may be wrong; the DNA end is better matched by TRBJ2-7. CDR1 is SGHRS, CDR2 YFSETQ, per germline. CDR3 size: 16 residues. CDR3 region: CASRRVSGSKVGEQYF. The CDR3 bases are TGCGCCAGCCGACGCGTTAGCGGGAGTAAGGTCGGCGAGCAGTACTTC.

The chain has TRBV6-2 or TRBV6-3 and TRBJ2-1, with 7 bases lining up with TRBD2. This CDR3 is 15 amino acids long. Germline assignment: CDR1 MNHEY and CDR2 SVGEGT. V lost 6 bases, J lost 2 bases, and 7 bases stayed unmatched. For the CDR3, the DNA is TGTGCCAGCAGACAAGCGGGAAAGGCCTACAATGAGCAGTTCTTC. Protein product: CASRQAGKAYNEQFF.

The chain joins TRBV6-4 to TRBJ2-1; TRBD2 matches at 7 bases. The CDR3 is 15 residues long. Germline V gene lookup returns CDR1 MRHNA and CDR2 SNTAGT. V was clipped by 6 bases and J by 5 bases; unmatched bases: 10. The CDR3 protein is CASSSSGTTNNEQFF. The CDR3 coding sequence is TGTGCCAGCAGCTCCAGCGGGACGACCAACAATGAGCAGTTCTTC.

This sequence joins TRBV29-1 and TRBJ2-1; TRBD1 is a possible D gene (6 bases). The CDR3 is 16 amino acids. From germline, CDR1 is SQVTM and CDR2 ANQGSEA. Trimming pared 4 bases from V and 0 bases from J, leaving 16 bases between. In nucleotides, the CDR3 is TGCAGCGTTGCAGCAGGGGATTCCAGCTCCTACAATGAGCAGTTCTTC. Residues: CSVAAGDSSSYNEQFF.

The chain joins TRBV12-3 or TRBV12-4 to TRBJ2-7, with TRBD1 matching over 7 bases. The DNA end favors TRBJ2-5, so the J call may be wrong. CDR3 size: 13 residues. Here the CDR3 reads CASSDRVRETQYF. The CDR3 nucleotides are TGTGCCAGCAGCGACAGGGTTCGAGAGACCCAGTACTTC.

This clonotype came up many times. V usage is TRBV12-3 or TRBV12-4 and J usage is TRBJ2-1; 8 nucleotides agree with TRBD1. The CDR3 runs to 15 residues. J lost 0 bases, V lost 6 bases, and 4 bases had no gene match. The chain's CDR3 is CASSRDRSSYNEQFF. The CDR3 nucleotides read TGTGCCAGCAGCAGGGACAGGAGCTCCTACAATGAGCAGTTCTTC.

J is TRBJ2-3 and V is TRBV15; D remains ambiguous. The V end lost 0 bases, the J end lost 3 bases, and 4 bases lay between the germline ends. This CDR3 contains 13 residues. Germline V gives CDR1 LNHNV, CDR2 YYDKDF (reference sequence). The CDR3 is CATSRDPTDTQYF. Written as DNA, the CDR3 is TGTGCCACCAGCAGAGATCCAACAGATACGCAGTATTTT.

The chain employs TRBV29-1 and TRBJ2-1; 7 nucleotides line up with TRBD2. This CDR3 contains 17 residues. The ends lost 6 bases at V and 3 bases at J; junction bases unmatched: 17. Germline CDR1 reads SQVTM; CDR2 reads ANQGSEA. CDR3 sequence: CSVGSGGLQNYYNEQFF. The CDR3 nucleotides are TGCAGCGTGGGGTCGGGGGGTCTCCAGAACTACTACAATGAGCAGTTCTTC.